By sample share, the clone carrying this T cell receptor beta chain is medium-sized. The target antigen is unknown. The germline gives CDR1 MDHEN, CDR2 SYDVKM. The CDR3 is 16 residues long. V shed 6 bases, J shed 0 bases, and the junction held 7 bases outside the gene matches. There were no patients who had received any treatment before thyroid surgery. This entry belongs to a study of metastatic and nonmetastatic thyroid tumors. Study in general: Repertoire comparison spanned blood and tumor or nodule tissue of malignant and benign thyroid patients.

MiXCR was used by TCRdb to re-call the PCR reads. The data contain some 20,000 clones, approximately 15% of them seen just once; the ten biggest clones take up 15% to 20%. The study, taken as a whole, reports: Benign nodules reportedly had significantly lower TCR beta diversity than malignant thyroid tumors in blood and tumor.

The TCR comes from a female donor with papillary thyroid cancer or a benign thyroid nodule (not recorded which). Some clones in this sample may be carry-over from other donors' samples. What was sequenced was blood. The chain carries TRBV28 and TRBJ1-5, with TRBD1 identical over 8 bases. The CDR3 protein is CASRGTGSYSNQPQHF. CDR3 DNA sequence: TGTGCCAGCAGAGGGACAGGATCATATAGCAATCAGCCCCAGCATTTT. The variable domain in full, with the rest retrieved from reference TRBV28 and TRBJ1-5, is DVKVTQSSRYLVKRTGEKVFLECVQDMDHENMFWYRQDPGLGLRLIYFSYDVKMKEKGDIPEGYSVSREKKERFSLILESASTNQTSMYLCASRGTGSYSNQPQHFGDGTRLSIL.